Described below is a single T cell receptor beta chain sequence and its context. This clone was detected only once. Its antigen specificity is not known. No much larger clone exists at a distance of one base, and base qualities are not known. From the germline V gene, CDR1 is SNHLY and CDR2 is FYNNEI. The CDR3 has 15 amino acids, counting the end cysteine and phenylalanine. The retained sequence is limited to the CDR3, 45 bases, with the frame set at the first base. V is pruned by 2 bases and J by 4 bases, leaving 6 bases of the junction without a gene match. The immunoSEQ hsTCRB v3.0 assay was used at survey level resolution to sequence the TRB variable region. TRB sequencing targeted a depth of about 40,000-50,000 T-cell genomes per sample. TRB libraries were pooled and sequenced on an Illumina MiSeq using a v3 150-cycle kit. The paper's processing steps were these. Analysis of repertoires was carried out in R inside a reproducible Nextflow workflow spanning QC, data transformation and analysis. Custom analyses were implemented in LymphoSeq2, an R package for AIRR-Seq data exploration. After excluding a handful of samples that yielded fewer than 5000 total TRB sequences, some 190 HIV repertoires remained for analysis. Among the 180 or so HIV repertoires that were kept, 59 were collected before ART initiation and 120 to 140 were collected after ART initiation. Repertoires were downsampled to 5000 TRB nucleotide sequences, and summary statistics were averaged over 100 downsampling iterations. Only TRB sequences with CDR3 regions of at least seven amino acids were retained for analysis. Two measures captured diversity: a Shannon entropy-derived clonality score and the Gini coefficient. In repertoire networks, the top 5000 CDR3 amino acid sequences were linked whenever an edit distance of one separated two sequences. GLIPH2 predicted antigen specificity groups and MHC restriction for TRB CDR3 amino acid sequences. CDR3 amino acid sequences were matched against VDJdb and McPAS-TCR to flag known CMV, EBV, HIV or tissue antigen associations. Pre-ART, post-ART and control groups were compared with Wilcoxon signed-rank tests and Holm-Bonferroni correction. Not all clones reach the TCRdb copy of this immuneACCESS table, which keeps in-frame sequences only. Checked studies attribute under half of the gap to unresolved V genes and leave the rest unexplained. For V, J and clone size, that table is used; D and trimming come from the DNA. For this sample there are under 14,000 clones; 81% appear just once. The ten largest clones capture 18% of the sample.

The data stem from a study of long-term antiretroviral therapy in people with HIV (dated by TCRdb to 2021 to 2024). For the wider study: The earliest samples were collected approximately a decade before the 2015 WHO recommendation for immediate ART, a period when ART was typically delayed until CD4 counts fell. Whether ART initiation and durable HIV suppression were associated with changes in peripheral blood TRB repertoire composition and diversity was tested in a retrospective serial study. A total of roughly 200 cryopreserved PBMC samples came from 25 to 30 adults with confirmed HIV infection and were collected serially over a mean of roughly six years (range 1-12). Test extractions of a monoclonal T-cell line alongside 33 polyclonal samples showed no cross-contamination during QIAcube processing. Of the 30 participants with HIV, approximately ten were female.

Participants were included only if at least one PBMC sample before ART initiation and at least two post-ART samples were available. Every participant with HIV received treatment in the United States of America. Before DNA extraction, cryopreserved samples containing about 0.9-10 million PBMC were thawed and washed. At the time of the earliest PBMC sample for each participant with HIV, ages ranged from roughly 20 to 54 years. Each participant contributed PBMC samples from 1-4 timepoints before ART initiation and 2-8 timepoints after ART initiation, with a median of 7 samples. Serial HIV viral load, CD4+ T-cell count, ART history and demographic data were obtained for every participant. A Qiagen kit on a QIAcube was used to extract genomic DNA from unsorted PBMC, with samples processed in batches of 12. The full study reports these points: ART initiation was associated with a significant increase in TRB diversity, but diversity stayed significantly below transplant donor controls even after long-term ART. No data were available on ART adherence, viral resistance or therapy changes, limiting inferences about post-ART repertoire changes. Expanded TRB clones identified before ART initiation dominated the repertoire across all time points, though the dominance fluctuated and decreased in many PLHIV after ART. CDR3 length ranges in HIV repertoires were narrower than in controls, and network structure suggested an antigen-experienced repertoire with only a slight naive shift after ART. Owing to limited PBMC availability, only the TCR beta chain was sequenced, without alpha chain pairing. The samples span the years 2004 to 2017, and the ART regimens used may be less effective than current regimens. Unsorted PBMC were profiled instead of sorted CD4+ and CD8+ T cells because pre-ART samples had limited cell numbers.

The rearranged segments are TRBV2 and TRBJ2-7, with 9 bases matching TRBD2. The receptor was isolated from a man aged 40-50 years with HIV. Sequences were derived from unsorted PBMCs, sampled 1.8 years after starting antiretroviral therapy. The CDR3 region has the sequence CASSEWASGTYEQYF. The sequence in DNA is TGTGCCAGCAGTGAATGGGCTAGCGGGACGTACGAGCAGTACTTC. Extended through the reference TRBV2 and TRBJ2-7 proteins, this CDR3 yields the full variable domain: EPEVTQTPSHQVTQMGQEVILRCVPISNHLYFYWYRQILGQKVEFLVSFYNNEISEKSEIFDDQFSVERPDGSNFTLKIRSTKLEDSAMYFCASSEWASGTYEQYFGPGTRLTVT.